Presented here are 2 T cell receptor beta chains from one specimen sequenced in a study of CD8+CD57+ T cells in acquired aplastic anemia. Researchers used genomic DNA as the template to profile TCR beta VDJ and CDR3. A single record per CDR3 protein comes from TCRdb applying MiXCR to the reads. This table holds a few hundred thousand distinct CDR3 sequences, approximately 51% found once. In patients chosen for sequencing, flow cytometry had shown CD8+CD57+ cell expansion. Sequences were obtained from sorted CD4+, CD8+, or CD8+CD57+ T cells (not recorded which) from PBMCs. These receptors were taken from a human donor with aplastic anemia.

This sequence joins TRBV7-2 and TRBJ1-2, with TRBD1 as a possible D gene (5 bases). This CDR3 has 14 residues. CDR1 SGHTA and CDR2 FQGNSA come from the germline V gene. V was clipped by 3 bases and J by 1 base, with 9 bases between them. The CDR3 sequence: CASSFPRGNYGYTF. The CDR3 coding sequence is TGTGCCAGCAGCTTTCCAAGGGGTAACTATGGCTACACCTTC.

There are a few counts of this clonotype. The chain carries TRBV10-3 and TRBJ1-2; TRBD1 is a possible D gene (6 bases). Germline V gene lookup returns CDR1 ENHRY and CDR2 SYGVKD. This CDR3 contains 13 residues. The V and J ends lost 8 bases and 7 bases respectively, with 17 bases between them. CDR3 sequence: CAIVSGGATGYTF. The DNA for the CDR3 is TGTGCCATCGTCTCTGGGGGGGCTACTGGCTACACCTTC.